The entry below describes one T cell receptor beta chain. Its antigen specificity is not known. Base qualities are missing; no much larger clone stands one base away. This sample was included in a study of blood T cell repertoires in COVID-19 (dated by TCRdb to about 2020). In terms of the full investigation: The collaborator samples originated in the United States, Italy and Spain and spanned the acute and convalescent phases of COVID-19. The prospective study material was composed of cDNA or gDNA derived from T cells, B-cell-depleted T cells, or PBMCs. The dataset comprised deeply sampled blood TCRbeta repertoires from subjects exposed to, actively infected with, or recovered from COVID-19. The repertoires were made available in a free public database intended to serve as a resource for research on the immune response to SARS-CoV-2. The samples were drawn from the first 160 participants of the ongoing ImmuneRACE study and from 1,200 or so subjects provided by 6 global collaborators. The sample metadata nearly always contained a de-identified subject ID, COVID-19 status, age in years and sex. Where HLA class I and class II types were available, the types were taken from metadata supplied by the sample provider, not from assay-based typing. On the study overall, not on this receptor specifically: How much clinical and demographic metadata was included differed by source and by participant, and the metadata was provided uncurated.

Counted from cysteine to phenylalanine, this CDR3 has 18 amino acids. Only CDR3 DNA remains: 54 bases, in frame from the first base. Trimming removed 4 bases from V and 2 bases from J, leaving 23 bases between the germline ends. The germline V gene encodes CDR1 SEHNR and CDR2 FQNEAQ (reference sequence). The immunoSEQ Assay, a bias-controlled multiplex PCR, was used to amplify TCRbeta CDR3 regions from genomic DNA. The study's processing was this. The number of nucleated cells in each sample was estimated from the amplification of reference gene primers within the assay. To quantify the absolute abundance of each unique TCRbeta CDR3 rearrangement, sequence reads were collapsed and filtered. Productive Simpson clonality was computed per sample as the square root of Simpson's diversity index over productive rearrangements. As stored in TCRdb, this immuneACCESS dataset retains in-frame rearrangements with V and J assigned. A fraction of the clones does not appear; measured against another copy, unresolved V genes explain less than half of the discrepancy, and the remainder lacks a known reason. The V and J calls and the clone size are those of that table, but D and trimming were determined from the DNA. The sample table holds 450,000 or so clones, of which around 90% were seen once. Clones ranked in the top ten supply roughly 0.66% of the sample.

In the prospective study, participants were roughly 18 to 100 years old, resided in about two dozen geographic areas of the United States, and were enrolled through a virtual design. Cohort assignment in the prospective study relied on participant-reported clinical history from a screening survey and a study questionnaire. ImmuneRACE Cohort 3 recovered participants were defined by two consecutive negative NP/OP PCR tests, healthcare professional clearance, or symptom resolution. Each participant in the prospective study had whole blood, serum and a nasopharyngeal or oropharyngeal swab collected by mobile phlebotomists. Participants in the prospective study had the option to provide additional blood draws and questionnaires over a roughly 2-month period. Prospective study blood samples were shipped either frozen or at room temperature before DNA extraction.

Sequenced: PBMCs or T cells enriched from blood (not recorded which). The chain couples TRBV7-9 to TRBJ1-2; TRBD1 is perhaps the D gene, given 6 matching bases. The TCR originated in a young man who had recovered from COVID-19. DNA sequence: TGTGCCAGCAGCTCACTTAGGGACATCCTAGAACTAAACTATGGCTACACCTTC. Its coded protein is CASSSLRDILELNYGYTF.